This TCR beta chain was recovered during a study of cytomegalovirus exposure and HLA in healthy donors. This clone was seen more than once but under ten times. Its antigen is not known. Study-wide findings and caveats: As confirmed in vitro, a few CMV-associated chains were specific for CMV antigens. Some V segments, TRBV6-2 and TRBV6-3 among them, were indistinguishable and were therefore excluded. The number of N-insertions in an Asian-associated ancestry cluster was reportedly below the approximately 700-donor mean in a later analysis.

Researchers ran the PCR with 60 Vbeta and 13 Jbeta primers. Authors' methods: Among the unique TCR beta chains that a later analysis counted, about 84 million in all, about 11 million were shared. Here immunoSEQ multiplex PCR was the method, and the copy in TCRdb shows in-frame clones only, minus some. D and trimming come from the DNA, and the V and J calls and clone size come from that table. The sample shows 90,000 to 150,000 clones, 7% to 9.5% of them seen only once. The CDR3 length is 19 residues. Trimming stripped 4 bases from V and 0 bases from J, with 23 bases between. Germline lookup yields CDR1 SGHDT and CDR2 YYEEEE.

The receptor was derived from a woman aged 40 to 50 in good health and CMV-seropositive. The chain is built from TRBV5-6 and TRBJ2-1; D unclear. Sequencing was done on a sample of PBMCs. The CDR3 DNA reads as TGTGCCAGCAGCGACGACTCATTGCCCTTTAGAAGCTCCTACAATGAGCAGTTCTTC. Translated: CASSDDSLPFRSSYNEQFF.